Reported below is one TCR beta chain. These data originate in a study of CD8+ T cells in alopecia areata. Specified treatment: oral pan-JAK inhibitor, 5-10 mg twice daily. RNA extraction and reverse transcription yielded cDNA as sequencing template. Sequenced by immunoSEQ multiplex PCR; TCRdb stores in-frame clones only, minus some. The sample lists around 300,000 clones, about 62% occurring once. The CDR3 loop spans 11 amino acids. Germline values: CDR1 SQVTM, CDR2 ANQGSEA. V gave up 4 bases and J gave up 7 bases, with 9 bases separating them. This TCR was recovered from a human donor with alopecia areata. The J gene is TRBJ2-3, the V gene TRBV29-1; no clear D gene. Sequences were derived from CD4+ T cells sorted from blood, sampled at week 52, from a patient treated with tofacitinib. For the CDR3, the DNA is TGCAGCGTTGTGTGGGCAAATACGCAGTATTTT. The encoded protein is CSVVWANTQYF.